Listed below are T cell receptor beta chains from one sample, sequenced in a study of vaccination and CD4 T cells after COVID-19. Their cognate antigens are unknown. TCRdb reprocessed the PCR reads with MiXCR, giving one entry per CDR3 protein. The sample has about 14,000 distinct CDR3 sequences; approximately 49% are singletons. The specimen comprised CD4+ T cells from blood, cultured in vitro, sampled before SARS-CoV-2 vaccination. Receptors were obtained from a human donor who had recovered from COVID-19. Each CDR3 is given with its conserved first and last residue. A D gene is named only where the DNA matches it firmly. Clone size, where shown, is once, few, many, or a class for clones that have expanded.

clone_size j_call d_call v_call cdr3_aa cdr3_nt
NA TRBJ2-1 NA TRBV24-1 CATSEPGYNEQFF TGTGCCACCAGTGAGCCGGGTTACAATGAGCAGTTCTTC
NA TRBJ2-7 TRBD1 TRBV20-1 CSARRDRDRAYEQYF TGCAGTGCTAGGAGAGACCGGGACAGGGCCTACGAGCAGTACTTC
NA TRBJ2-2 NA TRBV24-1 CATSSQGRGATGELFF TGTGCCACCAGTTCCCAGGGCAGAGGGGCCACCGGGGAGCTGTTTTTT
NA TRBJ2-2 NA TRBV7-7 CASSLEFTGELFF TGTGCCAGCAGCTTAGAGTTCACCGGGGAGCTGTTTTTT
NA TRBJ1-1 NA TRBV7-3 CASSLTLEGSATEAFF TGTGCCAGCAGCTTAACGCTCGAGGGGTCGGCCACTGAAGCTTTCTTT
NA TRBJ2-7 TRBD2 TRBV27 CASSFQSGGPREQYF TGTGCCAGCAGTTTTCAGTCGGGGGGGCCCCGGGAGCAGTACTTC
NA TRBJ2-5 NA TRBV7-9 CASSPRWPLQETQYF TGTGCCAGCAGCCCCCGGTGGCCCTTACAAGAGACCCAGTACTTC
few TRBJ1-2 NA TRBV7-8 CASSLARFGDGYTF TGTGCCAGCAGCTTAGCGAGATTCGGGGATGGCTACACCTTC
NA TRBJ2-7 NA TRBV6-1 CASSRTSYEQYF TGTGCCAGCTCGAGGACCTCCTACGAGCAGTACTTC
NA TRBJ2-5 NA TRBV7-8 CASSFLASAQETQYF TGTGCCAGCAGCTTTCTGGCTAGCGCACAAGAGACCCAGTACTTC
NA TRBJ1-5 TRBD1 TRBV27 CASSFGDRVDQPQHF TGTGCCAGCAGTTTTGGGGACAGGGTCGATCAGCCCCAGCATTTT
once TRBJ2-1 NA TRBV7-2 CASKRLTSYNEQFF TGTGCCAGCAAGAGACTAACCTCCTACAATGAGCAGTTCTTC
few TRBJ1-5 TRBD1 TRBV25-1 CASEDRRFQPQHF TGTGCCAGCGAGGACAGGAGATTTCAGCCCCAGCATTTT
once TRBJ1-1 NA TRBV6-1 CASSIQRDTEAFF TGTGCCAGCAGTATACAGCGGGACACTGAAGCTTTCTTT
NA TRBJ2-1 TRBD2 TRBV7-9 CASSLGGLAGGDEQFF TGTGCCAGCAGCTTAGGGGGACTAGCGGGGGGGGATGAGCAGTTCTTC
NA TRBJ1-1 NA TRBV18 CASSRGSDTSTEAFF TGTGCCAGCTCACGAGGGTCCGACACAAGCACTGAAGCTTTCTTT
NA TRBJ2-3 TRBD1 TRBV11-3 CASSLFGPNRGADTQYF TGTGCCAGCAGCTTATTCGGTCCCAACAGGGGCGCAGATACGCAGTATTTT
NA TRBJ1-1 NA TRBV7-2 CASSLVSEAFF TGTGCCAGCAGCTTAGTTTCTGAAGCTTTCTTT
NA TRBJ1-5 NA TRBV28 CASSLSYDYSNQPQHF TGTGCCAGCAGTTTGAGTTACGACTATAGCAATCAGCCCCAGCATTTT
few TRBJ2-7 TRBD2 TRBV4-3 CASSPGLASYEQYF TGCGCCAGCAGCCCGGGACTAGCCTCCTACGAGCAGTACTTC
NA TRBJ1-2 NA TRBV7-8 CASRLITGEYGNGYTF TGTGCCAGCAGGCTAATCACGGGCGAATACGGGAATGGCTACACCTTC
NA TRBJ2-7 TRBD1 TRBV5-1 CASSLLGQGNEQYF TGCGCCAGCAGCTTGTTGGGACAGGGAAACGAGCAGTACTTC
NA TRBJ2-5 TRBD1 TRBV11-3 CASSFDRGIGETQYF TGTGCCAGCAGCTTCGACAGGGGAATTGGGGAGACCCAGTACTTC
NA TRBJ1-1 TRBD1 TRBV19 CASSDPGQGADTEAFF TGTGCCAGTAGTGACCCCGGACAGGGGGCGGACACTGAAGCTTTCTTT
NA TRBJ2-1 NA TRBV2 CASKDRAENAEQFF TGTGCCAGCAAGGACCGGGCCGAGAACGCTGAGCAGTTCTTC
NA TRBJ2-3 NA TRBV7-2 CASSFPQGDTQYF TGTGCCAGCAGCTTCCCGCAGGGAGATACGCAGTATTTT
few TRBJ1-6 NA TRBV6-1 CASSGLQGYSPLHF TGTGCCAGCAGTGGGCTCCAAGGGTATTCACCCCTCCACTTT
NA TRBJ1-6 NA TRBV19 CASSRGPERPLHF TGTGCCAGTAGTAGGGGACCCGAAAGACCCCTCCACTTT
NA TRBJ1-2 NA TRBV18 CASSPSDNYGYTF TGTGCCAGCTCCCCCTCGGACAACTATGGCTACACCTTC
NA TRBJ1-2 NA TRBV19 CASRLGNRGNYGYTF TGTGCCAGTAGACTGGGAAACAGAGGAAACTATGGCTACACCTTC
NA TRBJ1-2 TRBD1 TRBV27 CASSSPGTGTYGYTF TGTGCCAGCAGTTCGCCCGGGACAGGGACCTATGGCTACACCTTC
NA TRBJ1-6 TRBD1 TRBV20-1 CSATPGQLDSPLHF TGCAGTGCTACACCGGGACAGTTAGATTCACCCCTCCACTTT
NA TRBJ2-7 NA TRBV2 CASSEVLHEQYF TGTGCCAGCAGTGAAGTTCTCCACGAGCAGTACTTC
NA TRBJ1-6 NA TRBV7-3 CASSLMGRTNNSPLHF TGTGCCAGCAGCCTCATGGGACGAACTAATAATTCACCCCTCCACTTT
few TRBJ2-5 TRBD2 TRBV7-3 CASSLGTSREETQYF TGTGCCAGCAGCTTAGGGACTAGTCGGGAAGAGACCCAGTACTTC
NA TRBJ1-2 TRBD1 TRBV7-8 CASSSKTFRDRERGYTF TGTGCCAGCAGCTCTAAGACTTTCCGGGACAGGGAGCGGGGCTACACCTTC
NA TRBJ2-1 TRBD2 TRBV10-3 CAIGPPSGRSNNEQFF TGTGCCATCGGCCCCCCGAGCGGGAGGAGTAACAATGAGCAGTTCTTC
NA TRBJ2-3 TRBD1 TRBV6-1 CASSPPGTGDTQYF TGTGCCAGCAGTCCTCCTGGGACAGGAGATACGCAGTATTTT
NA TRBJ2-7 NA TRBV7-2 CASSLDRALYEQYF TGTGCCAGCAGCTTAGACAGGGCCCTCTACGAGCAGTACTTC
few TRBJ2-5 NA TRBV27 CASSFQETQYF TGTGCCAGCAGTTTTCAAGAGACCCAGTACTTC
NA TRBJ1-1 NA TRBV7-8 CASGRMTNTEALF TGTGCCAGCGGAAGAATGACGAACACTGAAGCTCTCTTT
NA TRBJ2-3 TRBD2 TRBV4-2 CASSPGGPESDTQYF TGTGCCAGCAGCCCGGGGGGGCCGGAGTCGGATACGCAGTATTTT
once TRBJ2-5 TRBD1 TRBV5-4 CASSSKKGAGETQYF TGTGCCAGCAGCTCGAAAAAGGGGGCTGGGGAGACCCAGTACTTC
medium-sized TRBJ2-1 NA TRBV20-1 CSVRDWRIDEQFF TGCAGTGTTCGGGACTGGAGGATCGATGAGCAGTTCTTC
once TRBJ1-4 NA TRBV15 CATSRNSTDEKLFF TGTGCCACCAGCAGGAACAGTACGGATGAAAAACTGTTTTTT
NA TRBJ1-5 NA TRBV9 CASSVDPTPNQPQHF TGTGCCAGCAGCGTAGACCCTACCCCCAATCAGCCCCAGCATTTT
NA TRBJ2-5 NA TRBV6-2/TRBV6-3 CASSSAETQYF TGTGCCAGCAGTTCTGCAGAGACCCAGTACTTC
NA TRBJ2-1 TRBD1 TRBV6-5 CASSYSRPGTGANEQFF TGTGCCAGCAGTTACTCCAGGCCCGGGACAGGGGCCAATGAGCAGTTCTTC
NA TRBJ2-2 NA TRBV7-9 CASSGYFGELFF TGTGCCAGCAGCGGGTATTTCGGGGAGCTGTTTTTT
NA TRBJ2-3 NA TRBV6-1 CASSPRGSTDTQYF TGTGCCAGCAGTCCCCGGGGTTCCACAGATACGCAGTATTTT
few TRBJ2-5 NA TRBV6-1 CASSSLGDQGTQYF TGTGCCAGCAGTAGTTTAGGGGATCAAGGGACCCAGTACTTC
NA TRBJ2-7 NA TRBV19 CASGNNYEQYF TGTGCCAGTGGAAACAATTACGAGCAGTACTTC
NA TRBJ1-5 NA TRBV6-5 CASSYKEDQPQHF TGTGCCAGCAGTTACAAGGAAGATCAGCCCCAGCATTTT